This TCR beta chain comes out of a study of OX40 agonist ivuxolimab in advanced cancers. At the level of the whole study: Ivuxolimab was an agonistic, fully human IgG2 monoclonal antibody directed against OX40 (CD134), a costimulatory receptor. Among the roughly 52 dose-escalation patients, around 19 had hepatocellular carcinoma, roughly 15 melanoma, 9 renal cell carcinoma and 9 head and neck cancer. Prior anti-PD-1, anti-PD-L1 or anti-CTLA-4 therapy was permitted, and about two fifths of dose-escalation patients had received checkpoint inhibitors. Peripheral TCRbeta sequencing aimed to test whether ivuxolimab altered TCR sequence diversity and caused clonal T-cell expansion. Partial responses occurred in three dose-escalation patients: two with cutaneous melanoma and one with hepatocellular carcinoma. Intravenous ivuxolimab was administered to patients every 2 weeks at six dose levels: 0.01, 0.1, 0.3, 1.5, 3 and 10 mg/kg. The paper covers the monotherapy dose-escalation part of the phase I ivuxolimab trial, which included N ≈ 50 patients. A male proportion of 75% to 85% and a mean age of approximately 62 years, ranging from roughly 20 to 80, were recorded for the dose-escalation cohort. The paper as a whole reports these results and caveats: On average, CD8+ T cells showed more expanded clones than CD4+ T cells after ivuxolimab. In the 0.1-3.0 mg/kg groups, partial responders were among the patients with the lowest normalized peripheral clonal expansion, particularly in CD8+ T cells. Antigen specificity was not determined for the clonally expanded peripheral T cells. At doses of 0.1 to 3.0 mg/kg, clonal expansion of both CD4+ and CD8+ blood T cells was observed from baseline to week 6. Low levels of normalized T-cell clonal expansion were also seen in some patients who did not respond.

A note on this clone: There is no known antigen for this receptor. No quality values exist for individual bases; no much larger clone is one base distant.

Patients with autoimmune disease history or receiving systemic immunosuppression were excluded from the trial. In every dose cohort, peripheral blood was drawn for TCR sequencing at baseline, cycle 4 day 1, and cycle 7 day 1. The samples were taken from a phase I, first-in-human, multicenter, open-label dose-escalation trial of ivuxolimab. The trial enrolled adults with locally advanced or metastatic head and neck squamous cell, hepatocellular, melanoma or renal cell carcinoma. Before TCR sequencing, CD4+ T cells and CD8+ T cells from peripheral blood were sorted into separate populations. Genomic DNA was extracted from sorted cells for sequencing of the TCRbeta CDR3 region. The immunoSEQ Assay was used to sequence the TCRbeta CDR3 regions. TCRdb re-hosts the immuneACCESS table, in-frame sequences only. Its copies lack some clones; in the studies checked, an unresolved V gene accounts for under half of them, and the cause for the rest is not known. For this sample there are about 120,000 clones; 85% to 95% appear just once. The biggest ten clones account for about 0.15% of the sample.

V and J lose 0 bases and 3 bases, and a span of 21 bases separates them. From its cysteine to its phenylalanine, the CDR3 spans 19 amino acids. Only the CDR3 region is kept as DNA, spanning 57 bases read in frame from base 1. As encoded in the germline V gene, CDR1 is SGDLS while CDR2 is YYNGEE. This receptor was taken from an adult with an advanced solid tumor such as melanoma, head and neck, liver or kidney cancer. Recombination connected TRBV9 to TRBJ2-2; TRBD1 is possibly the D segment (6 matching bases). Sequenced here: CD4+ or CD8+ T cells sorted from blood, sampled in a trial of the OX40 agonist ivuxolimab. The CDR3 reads CASSVATRAGVEYTGELFF. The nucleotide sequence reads TGTGCCAGCAGCGTAGCTACTAGGGCAGGGGTAGAATACACCGGGGAGCTGTTTTTT.